The 25 T cell receptor beta chains presented below share a single source sample, sequenced in a study of metastatic and nonmetastatic thyroid tumors. TCRdb reprocessed the PCR reads using MiXCR. Here the sample spans 7,000 to 9,500 clones, under 25% being singletons. Nobody among the patients had been given any treatment before thyroid surgery. The sequencing sample was made of tumor tissue. These TCRs come from a female donor with papillary thyroid cancer or a benign thyroid nodule (not recorded which). Some clones in this sample may be carry-over from other donors' samples.

This clone has more than one count but fewer than ten. This rearrangement joins TRBV28 to TRBJ2-7; TRBD2 aligns across 8 bases. After removal of 1 base from V and 5 bases from J, the junction contained 10 bases not matched to a gene. CDR3 length equals 16 residues. Germline lookup yields CDR1 MDHEN and CDR2 SYDVKM. CDR3 sequence (DNA): TGTGCCAGCAGTTTATTCAGCGGGGGTGCTAGGGACGAGCAGTACTTC. This translates into CASSLFSGGARDEQYF.

This clone counts as medium-sized (0.01 to 0.1%). The chain employs TRBV10-1 and TRBJ2-1; no firm D call. Per germline, CDR1 WNHNN and CDR2 SYGVQD (reference sequence). CDR3 length: 14 residues. V was cut by 0 bases and J by 8 bases, with 11 bases left in between. The CDR3 bases are TGCGCCAGCAGTGAGTCCCCTAGTTTGGATGAGCAGTTCTTC. This encodes CASSESPSLDEQFF.

This clone was observed a handful of times. This chain joins TRBV6-1 and TRBJ2-1; D is unclear. The CDR3 totals 16 residues. From germline, CDR1 is MNHNS and CDR2 SASEGT. The V and J ends lost 4 bases and 0 bases respectively, with 13 bases between them. CDR3 in amino acids: CASSGYMAVSYNEQFF. The CDR3 DNA is TGTGCCAGCAGTGGTTACATGGCGGTCTCCTACAATGAGCAGTTCTTC.

In this sample, this clone turned up many times. The chain recombines TRBV29-1 with TRBJ1-1; 10 bases map to TRBD1. V shed 6 bases, J shed 2 bases, and the junction held 12 bases outside the gene matches. Germline V lookup: CDR1 SQVTM, CDR2 ANQGSEA. CDR3 length: 16 residues. The CDR3 region is CSVTYQRDRGNTEAFF. The CDR3 DNA follows: TGCAGCGTCACCTACCAGCGGGACAGGGGAAACACTGAAGCTTTCTTT.

Sample share makes this clone medium-sized. The chain combines TRBV27 with TRBJ2-1; 11 bases are shared with TRBD2. The V segment lost 10 bases and the J segment 4 bases; nucleotides outside the gene matches: 9. The length of the CDR3 is 15 residues. Germline V gene sequence: CDR1 MNHEY, CDR2 SMNVEV (reference sequence). CDR3 sequence: CATTPRLAGYNEQFF. CDR3 bases: TGTGCCACCACTCCCCGACTAGCGGGATACAATGAGCAGTTCTTC.

Within the sample, this clone is medium-sized (0.01 to 0.1%). This rearrangement joins TRBV28 to TRBJ1-1; D call uncertain. V was clipped by 6 bases and J by 2 bases, with 22 bases between them. The CDR3 has 17 residues. From germline, CDR1 is MDHEN and CDR2 SYDVKM. Written as DNA, the CDR3 is TGTGCCAGCAGCCCTAAATGGTACCCAACATATAACACTGAAGCTTTCTTT. Translation gives CASSPKWYPTYNTEAFF. Based on the CDR3 plus reference TRBV28 and TRBJ1-1, the full variable domain is DVKVTQSSRYLVKRTGEKVFLECVQDMDHENMFWYRQDPGLGLRLIYFSYDVKMKEKGDIPEGYSVSREKKERFSLILESASTNQTSMYLCASSPKWYPTYNTEAFFGQGTRLTVV.

By sample share, this clone is large. This chain joins TRBV27 and TRBJ2-7, with D hard to call. V was shortened by 5 bases and J by 5 bases, with 13 bases between the two germline ends. The CDR3 loop spans 13 amino acids. Per germline, CDR1 MNHEY and CDR2 SMNVEV (reference sequence). CDR3 sequence reads: CASSPTEINEQYF. The CDR3 DNA is TGTGCCAGCAGTCCAACGGAGATCAACGAGCAGTACTTC.

By share of the sample, this clone is medium-sized. This chain joins TRBV5-1 and TRBJ2-5; no definite D call. This CDR3 is built from 10 residues. Trimming took 7 bases from V and 2 from J, leaving 3 bases between them. Germline lookup yields CDR1 SGHRS and CDR2 YFSETQ. For the CDR3, the DNA is TGCGCCAGCGGGCAAGAGACCCAGTACTTC. It yields the protein CASGQETQYF.

By share of the sample, this clone is medium-sized. V and J are TRBV6-1 and TRBJ1-3, with 9 bases identical to TRBD1. This CDR3 region has 16 residues. The V gene's germline CDR1 is MNHNS and CDR2 SASEGT. V lost 5 bases to trimming and J lost 4 bases; unmatched junction nucleotides: 9. The CDR3: CASSSGTGTTGNTIYF. CDR3 nucleotides: TGTGCCAGCAGTTCCGGGACAGGGACTACCGGAAACACCATATATTTT.

This clone came up a few times. The chain carries TRBV28 and TRBJ2-5; D not certain. The V end lost 6 bases, the J end lost 5 bases, and 13 bases lay between the germline ends. The CDR3 spans 13 residues. Germline V gene data show CDR1 as MDHEN and CDR2 as SYDVKM. CDR3 bases: TGTGCCAGCAGCTTAGATACGGCGGAGACCCAGTACTTC. This sequence encodes CASSLDTAETQYF.

Ten or more counts support this clone. The chain couples TRBV29-1 to TRBJ1-1; D is possibly TRBD1 (5 bases). Germline lookup yields CDR1 SQVTM and CDR2 ANQGSEA. Between the trimmed V and J ends, which lost 1 base and 4 bases, there was a span of 13 bases. The CDR3 has 14 amino acids. Here the CDR3 reads CSVEAQDESTEAFF. As DNA, the CDR3 is TGCAGCGTTGAAGCACAGGATGAGAGCACTGAAGCTTTCTTT. The variable domain in full, completed from reference TRBV29-1 and TRBJ1-1, reads SAVISQKPSRDICQRGTSLTIQCQVDSQVTMMFWYRQQPGQSLTLIATANQGSEATYESGFVIDKFPISRPNLTFSTLTVSNMSPEDSSIYLCSVEAQDESTEAFFGQGTRLTVV.

This clone was detected a few times. This chain joins TRBV2 and TRBJ2-3; D remains ambiguous. Per germline, CDR1 SNHLY and CDR2 FYNNEI. V gave up 0 bases and J gave up 3 bases, with 13 bases separating them. CDR3 length: 16 residues. Here the CDR3 reads CASSEAIPLETDTQYF. As DNA, the CDR3 is TGTGCCAGCAGTGAAGCGATCCCTTTGGAGACAGATACGCAGTATTTT.

The sample holds a few counts of this clone. This chain uses TRBV19 with TRBJ1-6, with TRBD1 identical over 7 bases. The ends lost 5 bases at V and 10 bases at J; junction bases unmatched: 8. The germline V gene encodes CDR1 LNHDA and CDR2 SQIVND (reference sequence). CDR3 length: 14 residues. The DNA of the CDR3 is TGTGCCAGTAGTTCACAGGGGAGGGGGTCACCCCTCCACTTT. This encodes CASSSQGRGSPLHF.

About this clone: Compared with germline, one end of the junction differs, possibly owing to a read error. The chain combines TRBV11-2 with TRBJ2-2, with 11 positions matching TRBD2. The CDR3 loop spans 16 amino acids. The germline CDR1 and CDR2 sequences are SGHAT and FQNNGV. CDR3 amino acids: CASRSLAGGQPGELFF. In DNA, the CDR3 is TGTGCCAGCAGATCTCTAGCGGGAGGCCAACCCGGGGAGCTGTTCTTT.

Relative to its sample, this clone is large. This chain connects TRBV6-4 to TRBJ2-2; TRBD2 agrees at 7 bases. The CDR3 has 14 amino acids. Germline CDR1 is MRHNA and CDR2 is SNTAGT. The junction had 7 bases not matched to a gene; V was cut back by 6 bases and J by 6 bases. The CDR3 sequence is CASSRTGGPGELFF. DNA for the CDR3: TGTGCCAGCAGCCGTACGGGAGGCCCCGGGGAGCTGTTTTTT.

This clone was recorded at least ten times. This chain joins TRBV30 and TRBJ1-3; D gene unclear. The CDR3 is 12 residues long. Trimming removed 4 bases from V and 0 bases from J, with 4 bases in between. Looked up from germline, CDR1 is GTSNPN and CDR2 is SVGIG (reference sequence). The CDR3 DNA reads as TGTGCCTGGACGGACTCTGGAAACACCATATATTTT. This codes for CAWTDSGNTIYF.

In its sample, this clone was seen many times. The chain recombines TRBV4-3 with TRBJ1-5; no definite D call. This CDR3 region has 16 residues. The germline CDR1 and CDR2 sequences are LGHNA and YSLEER. V lost 1 base to trimming and J lost 0 bases, with 10 bases between them. CDR3 sequence reads: CASSQVAGASNQPQHF. CDR3 nucleotides: TGCGCCAGCAGCCAAGTTGCGGGAGCTAGCAATCAGCCCCAGCATTTT.

Only a few counts were recorded for this clone. A read error may account for a junction end that differs from germline. The genes are TRBV6-2 or TRBV6-3 and TRBJ2-6; 8 nucleotides align to TRBD1. The CDR3 covers 17 residues. Germline V gives CDR1 MNHEY, CDR2 SVGEGT. CDR3 region: CASSGQTGAPGANTLTF. The CDR3 DNA follows: TGTGCCAGCAGTGGCCAGACAGGGGCCCCTGGGGCCAACACCCTGACCTTC.

This clone is judged medium-sized. The chain combines TRBV28 with TRBJ2-2; no clear D gene. Trimming left V 5 bases short and J 2 bases short, with 12 bases between. There are 15 residues in the CDR3. Germline assignment: CDR1 MDHEN and CDR2 SYDVKM. Written as DNA, the CDR3 is TGTGCCAGCAGTCTTTTACTCCCAAACACCGGGGAGCTGTTTTTT. Translated: CASSLLLPNTGELFF.

This clone was recorded only once. This chain uses TRBV20-1 with TRBJ1-5; D uncertain. V was shortened by 3 bases and J by 0 bases, with 15 bases between the two germline ends. The CDR3 contains 16 residues. CDR1 is DFQATT and CDR2 is SNEGSKA in the germline V gene (reference sequence). The CDR3 DNA is TGCAGTGCTAGCGGCGTGCGTGGACGTAGCAATCAGCCCCAGCATTTT. It codes for CSASGVRGRSNQPQHF.

About this clone itself: One end of the junction is discordant with germline, which a read error may explain. The chain links TRBV27 to TRBJ2-1; D is perhaps TRBD1 (5 bases). CDR1 is MNHEY, CDR2 SMNVEV, per germline (reference sequence). The CDR3 length is 15 residues. DNA for the CDR3: TGTGCCAGCACCCTAACACCAAGGGGTTACAATGAGCAGATGTTC. As protein: CASTLTPRGYNEQMF.

This clone was seen more than once but under ten times. The rearrangement links TRBV19 to TRBJ1-1, with 7 bases that match TRBD1. The CDR3 has 14 residues. J gave up 0 bases and V 4 bases, and 2 bases lay outside the gene matches. The germline CDR1 and CDR2 sequences are LNHDA and SQIVND (reference sequence). CDR3 DNA sequence: TGTGCCAGTAGTAGGACAGGTTTGAACACTGAAGCTTTCTTT. This gives the protein CASSRTGLNTEAFF. The full variable domain, with the rest looked up from reference TRBV19 and TRBJ1-1, is DGGITQSPKYLFRKEGQNVTLSCEQNLNHDAMYWYRQDPGQGLRLIYYSQIVNDFQKGDIAEGYSVSREKKESFPLTVTSAQKNPTAFYLCASSRTGLNTEAFFGQGTRLTVV.

The V call is TRBV11-2, the J call TRBJ2-7, with TRBD1 matching over 8 bases. The CDR3 consists of 14 residues. V gave up 1 base and J gave up 4 bases; unmatched junction bases: 3. The germline CDR1 and CDR2 sequences are SGHAT and FQNNGV. The CDR3 DNA sequence: TGTGCCAGCAGCTTAGGCCAGGGGGCATACGAGCAGTACTTC. It encodes CASSLGQGAYEQYF. Full variable domain (outside the CDR3, taken from reference TRBV11-2 and TRBJ2-7): EAGVAQSPRYKIIEKRQSVAFWCNPISGHATLYWYQQILGQGPKLLIQFQNNGVVDDSQLPKDRFSAERLKGVDSTLKIQPAKLEDSAVYLCASSLGQGAYEQYFGPGTRLTVT.

This chain uses TRBV6-1 with TRBJ2-1, with 7 bases fitting TRBD2. J lost 14 bases, V lost 4 bases, and 5 bases had no gene match. The CDR3 sequence is 11 residues long. Germline lookup yields CDR1 MNHNS and CDR2 SASEGT. In nucleotides, the CDR3 is TGTGCCAGCAGTGGGGGGGAGGGAGAGTTCTTC. Translation gives CASSGGEGEFF.

This clone was seen a few times. This chain links TRBV12-3 or TRBV12-4 with TRBJ1-5, with D hard to call. CDR3 size: 12 residues. V lost 3 bases and J 8 bases, leaving 8 bases between the germline ends. The CDR3 is CASSFADKPQHF. CDR3 sequence (DNA): TGTGCCAGCAGTTTCGCGGATAAGCCCCAGCATTTT.